A single T cell receptor beta chain is shown here with its context. Its antigen remains unidentified. This specimen belongs to a study of STAT5B mutations in CD4+ large granular lymphocyte leukemia. Study as a whole: Among healthy donors, a particular HLA allele went with more CDR3 'QG' motifs.

Measured with immunoSEQ multiplex PCR; TCRdb has only the in-frame clones, and not every one. The top ten clones hold 3.6% of a sample with roughly 40,000 clones, about four fifths of them seen once. Overall study results and limits: Compared with healthy controls (2/35), patient top clones favored TRBV06 (8/27). Without putative leukemic clones, patient CD4-sorted repertoires remained more clonal than healthy CD4+ repertoires.

This CDR3 spans 14 amino acids. Germline V lookup: CDR1 SGHNT, CDR2 YYREEE (reference sequence). The germline V and J ends were trimmed by 4 bases and 2 bases, with 10 bases remaining between them. The sequencing input was CD4+ T cells from blood buffy coats. The chain recombines TRBV5-4 with TRBJ1-3; a weak D match, TRBD1 (6 bases). This clonotype was obtained from a human donor in good health. Here the CDR3 DNA reads TGTGCCAGCAGCCTACAGGGTCCTGGAAACACCATATATTTT. Amino acid sequence: CASSLQGPGNTIYF.